This T cell receptor (beta chain) derives from a study of cytomegalovirus exposure and HLA in healthy donors. About the research overall: Unique TCR beta sequences numbering fewer than 130 million came from approximately 180 million T cells in an earlier analysis. Regarding the study as a whole: Researchers reported that a few CMV-associated chains were confirmed in vitro as CMV antigen-specific. According to an earlier analysis, most TCR beta V segments yielded productive rearrangements about 90% or about 30% of the time.

PCR amplification relied on 60 Vbeta primers (plus 13 Jbeta primers). The authors' processing: Around 12 million of about 80 million unique TCR beta chains were shared, per a later count. Data came from immunoSEQ multiplex PCR; TCRdb stores just in-frame clones and leaves some out. V, J and clone size reflect that table, while D and trimming were determined from the DNA. The sample has 85,000 to 100,000 clones; 69% are singletons. The CDR3 runs to 14 residues. Per germline, CDR1 SEHNR and CDR2 FQNEAQ (reference sequence). V shed 5 bases and J 5 bases; nucleotides not matched to a gene: 5. As to this clone: Its antigen is not identified.

The chain uses TRBV7-9 and TRBJ1-1; 10 bases are shared with TRBD1. The sample consisted of PBMCs. The sequence was obtained from a man aged 45-60 years in good health and CMV-seronegative. The CDR3, as DNA: TGTGCCAGCAGCCAGACAGGGGGCTTGACTGAAGCTTTCTTT. This gives the protein CASSQTGGLTEAFF.